This TCR beta chain was documented in a study of T cells after yellow fever vaccination. Study-wide points: CD4 and CD8 compartments shared a small share of clonotypes. Post-booster repertoires again held most primary-vaccination clones (about 95% CD4, 75% to 90% CD8). Abundant clonotypes from the bulk population could get into FACS-sorted repertoires as contaminants.

A process of 5'RACE template switching, which added a universal primer site and UMIs, was used to make TCR cDNA. TCRdb reprocessed the 5' RACE reads with MiXCR, giving one entry per CDR3 protein. This table holds a few hundred thousand distinct CDR3 sequences, approximately 5.2% found once. This clonotype was counted only a few times. No antigen is known for it. The germline V gene encodes CDR1 SGDLS and CDR2 YYNGEE. CDR3 length equals 12 residues. Trimming took off 3 bases at V and 7 bases at J, with 9 bases between the two ends. Source: CD4+ T cells sorted from PBMCs, taken on the day of the yellow fever booster vaccination. The rearrangement links TRBV9 to TRBJ2-3, with D tentatively TRBD1 or TRBD2 (5 bases each). This TCR was sampled from a man between 18 and 35 years old who received the YFV17D yellow fever vaccine. The CDR3 loop is CASSGDGYTQYF. Here the CDR3 DNA reads TGTGCCAGCAGCGGGGACGGTTATACGCAGTATTTT.